These 8 T cell receptor beta chains originate from one sample sequenced in a study of blood T cells in healthy people across ages. The second PCR ran roughly 7 to 11 cycles with a sample-barcoded 5' primer and J-beta primers. TCRdb analysed the 5' RACE reads with MiXCR anew, one entry per CDR3 protein. The sample consists of around 1.7 million distinct CDR3 sequences, 28% of them appearing once. Sequenced sample: blood. These receptors were taken from a young woman in good health.

The sample holds a few counts of this clonotype. The V and J genes are TRBV29-1 and TRBJ1-1; 9 bases agree with TRBD1. The CDR3 spans 12 residues. The V gene end was trimmed by 7 bases and the J gene end by 5 bases; junction bases not matched to a gene: 5. The germline V gene encodes CDR1 SQVTM and CDR2 ANQGSEA. The CDR3 sequence is CSGDRDGTEAFF. The CDR3 DNA is TGCAGCGGGGACAGGGATGGGACTGAAGCTTTCTTT.

This chain joins TRBV9 and TRBJ2-1, with 7 nucleotides matching TRBD2. Germline CDR1 reads SGDLS; CDR2 reads YYNGEE. V shed 0 bases and J 5 bases; nucleotides not matched to a gene: 5. CDR3 length: 15 amino acids. The DNA for the CDR3 is TGTGCCAGCAGCGTAGATGCTAGCGGCGACAATGAGCAGTTCTTC. It is translated as CASSVDASGDNEQFF. Combining the CDR3 with reference TRBV9 and TRBJ2-1 gives the whole variable domain DSGVTQTPKHLITATGQRVTLRCSPRSGDLSVYWYQQSLDQGLQFLIQYYNGEERAKGNILERFSAQQFPDLHSELNLSSLELGDSALYFCASSVDASGDNEQFFGPGTRLTVL.

This clonotype has only a few counts. This chain joins TRBV10-1 and TRBJ2-3; 12 bases are shared with TRBD2. Germline loops: CDR1 WNHNN, CDR2 SYGVQD (reference sequence). The CDR3 has 15 amino acids. V was pared by 5 bases and J by 5 bases, with 5 bases of the junction left unmatched. CDR3 sequence: CASSRTSGIGDTQYF. The CDR3 region has the DNA TGCGCCAGCAGTCGGACTAGCGGGATTGGAGATACGCAGTATTTT.

Comments on this clonotype: One junction end does not reproduce the germline sequence, and a read error may be involved. The rearrangement uses TRBV6-6 and TRBJ2-7; TRBD1 aligns across 7 bases. The germline V gene has CDR1 MNHNY and CDR2 SVGAGI (reference sequence). The CDR3 contains 15 residues. CDR3: CAGSYQGQRGYEQYF. CDR3 nucleotide sequence: TGTGCCGGCAGTTACCAGGGACAGAGGGGCTACGAGCAGTACTTC.

The table lists this clonotype with a count of one. V gene TRBV7-9 combines with J gene TRBJ2-3; D may be TRBD1 (5 bases). The CDR3 extends over 15 amino acids. Germline assignment: CDR1 SEHNR and CDR2 FQNEAQ (reference sequence). Trimming pared 5 bases from V and 1 base from J, leaving 13 bases between. The CDR3 DNA is TGTGCCAGCAGCCGGGCCACAGGCGGCACAGATACGCAGTATTTT. It yields the protein CASSRATGGTDTQYF.

The rearrangement uses TRBV7-7 and TRBJ2-5; D perhaps matches TRBD2 (5 bases). V was shortened by 5 bases and J by 5 bases, with 15 bases between the two germline ends. Germline CDR1 and CDR2: SSHAT and FNYEAQ (reference sequence). CDR3 length: 14 residues. DNA for the CDR3: TGTGCCAGCAGCGAGGACCCCCGAGGGGAGACCCAGTACTTC. Translated, it gives CASSEDPRGETQYF.

This clonotype was seen a few times. The rearrangement links TRBV30 to TRBJ2-1, with D perhaps TRBD1 (5 bases). The CDR3 consists of 15 residues. From germline, CDR1 is GTSNPN and CDR2 SVGIG (reference sequence). V lost 0 bases to trimming and J lost 8 bases, with 17 bases between them. CDR3 bases: TGTGCCTGGAGTGTAGACAGTGGGCCTAGGTATGAGCAGTTCTTC. It yields the protein CAWSVDSGPRYEQFF.

This clonotype was seen repeatedly, ten times or more. This chain joins TRBV2 and TRBJ2-7, with D possibly called TRBD1 or TRBD2 (5 bases each). This CDR3 comprises 13 residues. Trimming left V 2 bases short and J 2 bases short, with 7 bases between. Germline V lookup: CDR1 SNHLY, CDR2 FYNNEI. The CDR3 region is CASSEQGAYEQYF. For the CDR3, the DNA is TGTGCCAGCAGTGAACAGGGAGCCTACGAGCAGTACTTC. The entire variable domain, with the rest obtained from reference TRBV2 and TRBJ2-7, is as follows: EPEVTQTPSHQVTQMGQEVILRCVPISNHLYFYWYRQILGQKVEFLVSFYNNEISEKSEIFDDQFSVERPDGSNFTLKIRSTKLEDSAMYFCASSEQGAYEQYFGPGTRLTVT.